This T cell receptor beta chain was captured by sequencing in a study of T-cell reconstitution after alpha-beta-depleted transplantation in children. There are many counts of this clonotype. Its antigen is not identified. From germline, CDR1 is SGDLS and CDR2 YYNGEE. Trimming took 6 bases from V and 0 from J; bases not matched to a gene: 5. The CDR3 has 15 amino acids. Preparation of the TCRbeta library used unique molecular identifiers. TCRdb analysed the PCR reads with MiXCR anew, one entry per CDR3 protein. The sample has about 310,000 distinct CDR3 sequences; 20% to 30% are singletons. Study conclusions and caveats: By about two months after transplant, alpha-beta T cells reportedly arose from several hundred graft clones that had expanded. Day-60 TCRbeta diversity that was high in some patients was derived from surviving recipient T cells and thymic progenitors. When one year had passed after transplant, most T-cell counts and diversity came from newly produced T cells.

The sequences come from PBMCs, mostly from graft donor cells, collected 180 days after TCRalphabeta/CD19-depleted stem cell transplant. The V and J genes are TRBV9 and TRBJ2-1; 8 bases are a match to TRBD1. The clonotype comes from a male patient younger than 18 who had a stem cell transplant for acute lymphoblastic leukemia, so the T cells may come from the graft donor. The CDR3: CASTTGAPSYNEQFF. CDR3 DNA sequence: TGTGCCAGCACGACAGGGGCCCCCTCCTACAATGAGCAGTTCTTC.